A selection of T cell receptor beta chains follows, all from one sample in a study of T cells in Graves' hyperthyroidism and ophthalmopathy. TCRdb fed the multiplex PCR reads into MiXCR, producing one record per CDR3 protein. Of about 500,000 distinct CDR3 sequences in the sample, approximately 15% were seen once. The sample consisted of blood. These receptors originate from a woman aged 18-35 years with Graves' hyperthyroidism. Each CDR3 is given with its conserved first and last residue. The D gene is left open where the match is weak. For some rows the clone size is stated as once, few or many, or as a class when expanded; others skip it.

TRBV5-1,-,TRBD1,TRBJ1-4,CASSITGGTNEKLFF,TGCGCCAGCAGCATCACAGGGGGGACTAATGAAAAACTGTTTTTT
TRBV12-3/TRBV12-4,-,TRBD1,TRBJ1-2,CASSLVQGENGYTF,TGTGCCAGCAGTTTGGTACAGGGGGAAAATGGCTACACCTTC
TRBV2,many,TRBD1,TRBJ2-1,CATSGGRGRNEQFF,TGTGCCACCTCCGGAGGCAGGGGGCGAAATGAGCAGTTCTTC
TRBV11-2,many,-,TRBJ2-3,CASSLDPTDTQYF,TGTGCCAGCAGCTTAGACCCCACAGATACGCAGTATTTT
TRBV29-1,many,TRBD1,TRBJ1-1,CSVYRGGWDTEAFF,TGCAGCGTTTACAGGGGGGGTTGGGACACTGAAGCTTTCTTT
TRBV2,many,TRBD2,TRBJ2-5,CASTETLAGGKTQYF,TGTGCCAGCACCGAAACCCTAGCGGGAGGGAAGACCCAGTACTTC
TRBV3-1,many,-,TRBJ1-6,CASSQESISYNSPLHF,TGTGCCAGCAGCCAAGAATCAATCTCCTATAATTCACCCCTCCACTTT
TRBV3-1,many,-,TRBJ1-2,CASSQGYDKSNYGYTF,TGTGCCAGCAGCCAAGGGTACGACAAGTCTAACTATGGCTACACCTTC
TRBV25-1,many,TRBD1,TRBJ2-2,CASSAVTGQGNTGELFF,TGTGCCAGCAGTGCTGTTACGGGACAGGGGAACACCGGGGAGCTGTTTTTT
TRBV9,few,-,TRBJ2-2,CASSPWTVNTGELFF,TGTGCCAGCAGCCCGTGGACGGTGAACACCGGGGAGCTGTTTTTT
TRBV19,-,-,TRBJ1-2,CASRTDRNSYGYTF,TGTGCCAGTCGAACGGACAGAAATTCCTATGGCTACACCTTC
TRBV4-2,few,TRBD2,TRBJ2-1,CASSQDASGGYNEQFF,TGTGCCAGCAGCCAAGATGCTAGCGGGGGATACAATGAGCAGTTCTTC
TRBV20-1,-,-,TRBJ2-5,CSARTGKETQYF,TGCAGTGCTAGAACGGGGAAGGAGACCCAGTACTTC
TRBV20-1,many,-,TRBJ1-2,CSARPSMAPGDGYTF,TGCAGTGCTAGGCCCAGCATGGCCCCAGGGGATGGCTACACCTTC
TRBV30,few,-,TRBJ2-3,CAWIPGVSTDTQYF,TGTGCCTGGATCCCCGGGGTCAGCACAGATACGCAGTATTTT
TRBV25-1,-,TRBD2,TRBJ2-7,CASSDAGRGASVEQYF,TGTGCCAGCAGCGATGCTGGGCGGGGGGCGTCAGTCGAGCAGTACTTC
TRBV5-1,many,-,TRBJ1-1,CASSGGGGDTEAFF,TGCGCCAGCAGCGGGGGAGGAGGAGACACTGAAGCTTTCTTT
TRBV15,-,TRBD2,TRBJ2-1,CATSRGLAGGPNEQFF,TGTGCCACCAGCAGAGGGCTAGCGGGAGGGCCGAATGAGCAGTTCTTC
TRBV6-1,many,TRBD2,TRBJ2-1,CASNPTGGLITYNEQFF,TGTGCCAGCAACCCCACTGGGGGACTAATTACCTACAATGAGCAGTTCTTC
TRBV24-1,many,-,TRBJ2-1,CATSPRGLITNNEQFF,TGTGCCACCTCCCCCCGGGGCCTAATTACCAACAATGAGCAGTTCTTC
TRBV5-8,-,-,TRBJ2-5,CASSLAFTRGIETQYF,TGTGCCAGCAGCTTGGCCTTTACTAGAGGGATAGAGACCCAGTACTTC
TRBV2,once,TRBD2,TRBJ2-1,CASSEYPSGSEGGNEQFF,TGTGCCAGCAGTGAATATCCTAGCGGGAGCGAAGGAGGGAATGAGCAGTTCTTC
TRBV7-2,many,-,TRBJ1-1,CASSPQVTESTEAFF,TGTGCCAGCAGCCCTCAAGTTACAGAGAGCACTGAAGCTTTCTTT
TRBV30,many,-,TRBJ1-5,CAWRGQANQPQHF,TGTGCCTGGAGGGGACAAGCCAATCAGCCCCAGCATTTT
TRBV19,-,TRBD1,TRBJ1-4,CASSLQTGATNEKLFF,TGTGCCAGTAGTCTTCAGACAGGGGCAACTAATGAAAAACTGTTTTTT
TRBV30,many,-,TRBJ1-2,CAWSEVDGYTF,TGTGCCTGGAGTGAGGTGGATGGCTACACCTTC
TRBV20-1,many,TRBD1,TRBJ1-2,CSALTGGVNYGYTF,TGCAGTGCCTTGACAGGGGGCGTCAACTATGGCTACACCTTC
TRBV3-1,many,TRBD2,TRBJ2-1,CASSLVSGTNEQFF,TGTGCCAGCAGCCTTGTAAGCGGGACGAATGAGCAGTTCTTC
TRBV10-3,many,-,TRBJ1-5,CAISGEEQPQHF,TGTGCCATCAGTGGGGAAGAACAGCCCCAGCATTTT
TRBV19,many,-,TRBJ2-5,CASSIGATQTQYF,TGTGCCAGTAGTATCGGGGCGACCCAGACCCAGTACTTC
TRBV20-1,-,-,TRBJ1-2,CSARHYYGYTF,TGCAGTGCTAGGCACTACTATGGCTACACCTTC
TRBV9,-,-,TRBJ1-4,CASSVSWGAGWLPNEKLFF,TGTGCCAGCAGCGTATCGTGGGGGGCAGGGTGGCTGCCTAATGAAAAACTGTTTTTT
TRBV7-7,few,TRBD2,TRBJ2-3,CASSLAGGTTDTQYF,TGTGCCAGCAGCTTGGCGGGAGGGACCACAGATACGCAGTATTTT
TRBV18,many,TRBD2,TRBJ2-1,CASSRAGAGDPHEQFF,TGTGCCAGCTCACGGGCTGGAGCGGGAGATCCCCATGAGCAGTTCTTC
TRBV9,many,TRBD2,TRBJ2-3,CASSPFIWSSGRTDTQYF,TGTGCCAGCAGCCCTTTTATCTGGTCTAGCGGGAGGACAGATACGCAGTATTTT
TRBV29-1,many,TRBD2,TRBJ2-5,CSVEATSGRRETQYF,TGCAGCGTTGAAGCGACTAGCGGGAGGCGAGAGACCCAGTACTTC
TRBV14,many,-,TRBJ2-1,CASSQRSDEQFF,TGTGCCAGCAGCCAACGTTCGGATGAGCAGTTCTTC
TRBV12-5,many,-,TRBJ2-3,CASGLGPTDTQYF,TGTGCTAGTGGCTTGGGACCTACCGATACGCAGTATTTT
TRBV19,-,-,TRBJ1-1,CASSTLAGYTEAFF,TGTGCCAGTAGTACTCTGGCAGGGTACACTGAAGCTTTCTTT
TRBV27,many,TRBD1,TRBJ2-1,CASSFKGQKNEQFF,TGTGCCAGCAGTTTCAAGGGACAGAAAAATGAGCAGTTCTTC
TRBV30,few,-,TRBJ2-1,CAWSQIADEQFF,TGTGCCTGGAGTCAAATAGCGGATGAGCAGTTCTTC
TRBV28,many,-,TRBJ2-1,CASSFRVEQFF,TGTGCCAGCAGTTTCAGGGTTGAGCAGTTCTTC
TRBV18,few,-,TRBJ2-1,CASSPGNPSNEQFF,TGTGCCAGCTCACCGGGGAATCCCAGTAATGAGCAGTTCTTC
TRBV3-1,few,-,TRBJ1-1,CASSQYSNTEAFF,TGTGCCAGCAGCCAATACTCGAACACTGAAGCTTTCTTT
TRBV7-9,few,-,TRBJ1-1,CASSLVRGAVNTEAFF,TGTGCCAGCAGCTTAGTTCGGGGGGCGGTGAACACTGAAGCTTTCTTT
TRBV7-9,few,-,TRBJ2-1,CASSFPGGHNEQFF,TGTGCCAGCAGCTTCCCCGGAGGCCACAATGAGCAGTTCTTC
TRBV6-1,few,-,TRBJ1-5,CASRLGEKPQHF,TGTGCCAGCAGATTGGGGGAGAAGCCCCAGCATTTT
TRBV11-2,many,TRBD2,TRBJ2-3,CASSRTSGRAEADTQYF,TGTGCCAGCAGCCGGACTAGCGGGAGGGCTGAGGCAGATACGCAGTATTTT
TRBV20-1,many,-,TRBJ1-5,CSAMDRTGNQPQHF,TGCAGTGCTATGGACAGAACGGGTAATCAGCCCCAGCATTTT
TRBV3-1,-,-,TRBJ2-5,CASSQDEPQETQYF,TGTGCCAGCAGCCAAGATGAACCTCAAGAGACCCAGTACTTC
TRBV19,few,TRBD2,TRBJ2-1,CAVVAGTYNEQFF,TGTGCCGTGGTAGCGGGAACGTACAATGAGCAGTTCTTC
TRBV12-3/TRBV12-4,many,-,TRBJ2-7,CASSPVRNEQYF,TGTGCCAGCAGTCCGGTCAGGAACGAGCAGTACTTC
TRBV25-1,-,-,TRBJ1-6,CASSESRANSPLHF,TGTGCCAGCAGTGAATCCCGGGCCAATTCACCCCTCCACTTT
TRBV11-3,-,TRBD2,TRBJ2-3,CASSRAGYKGGVPDTQYF,TGTGCCAGCAGCCGGGCGGGATACAAGGGAGGGGTCCCAGATACGCAGTATTTT
TRBV27,many,-,TRBJ1-2,CASSPLNTYGYTF,TGTGCCAGCAGTCCACTTAACACCTATGGCTACACCTTC
TRBV7-9,many,-,TRBJ2-7,CASSLSAEQYF,TGTGCCAGCAGCTTAAGCGCCGAGCAGTACTTC
TRBV9,many,TRBD2,TRBJ2-1,CASSVASGLSYNEQFF,TGTGCCAGCAGCGTTGCTAGCGGGCTGTCCTACAATGAGCAGTTCTTC
TRBV6-1,many,-,TRBJ2-5,CASSSAGASAGPQETQYF,TGTGCCAGCAGCTCCGCCGGAGCTAGCGCAGGACCGCAAGAGACCCAGTACTTC
TRBV6-1,many,TRBD1,TRBJ1-6,CASSEQGVVSPLHF,TGTGCCAGCAGCGAACAGGGGGTGGTTTCACCCCTCCACTTT
TRBV29-1,many,-,TRBJ1-1,CSVPTENTEAFF,TGCAGCGTACCGACGGAAAACACTGAAGCTTTCTTT